What follows is one TCR beta chain and its context. As yet, its antigen is unknown. These data originate in a study of cytomegalovirus exposure and HLA in healthy donors. This CDR3 has 16 residues. Germline CDR1 and CDR2: SGHTA and FQGNSA. V was trimmed by 5 bases and J by 0 bases, leaving 15 bases between them. 60 Vbeta and 13 Jbeta primers were used in PCR. Data came from immunoSEQ multiplex PCR; TCRdb stores just in-frame clones and leaves some out. The table includes 180,000 or so clones, roughly 77% detected once. The study's findings and limits: Among TCR beta chains, those listed as cytomegalovirus-associated numbered 164. Analyzed later, most CMV-associated TCR beta chains appeared HLA-restricted. Several of the most significant clusters were apparently associated with common viral pathogens in a later analysis.

This chain links TRBV7-2 with TRBJ2-3, with a tentative D call TRBD2 (6 bases). This TCR was sampled from a woman between 40 and 50 years old in good health and CMV-seropositive. The sample consisted of PBMCs. CDR3 DNA: TGTGCCAGCAGCGTTACTAGCAGATCTAGCACAGATACGCAGTATTTT. This codes for CASSVTSRSSTDTQYF.